This T cell receptor (beta chain) was sequenced during a study of cytomegalovirus exposure and HLA in healthy donors. Notes on this clone: What it recognizes is unknown.

General study results and limits: Later analysis associated a missense DCLRE1C variant with TCR beta V- and J-gene trimming. An Asian-associated ancestry cluster reportedly showed fewer N-insertions than the approximately 650-donor mean in a later analysis. Solely CMV serostatus was available to characterize immune exposure.

The PCR made use of 60 Vbeta and 13 Jbeta primers. Sequencing was performed with immunoSEQ multiplex PCR; in TCRdb, only in-frame clones are kept and a portion is missing. The sample lists about 120,000 clones; roughly 9% were seen once. The sequencing sample was made of PBMCs. The receptor was derived from a man in his thirties or forties in good health and CMV-seronegative.

The CDR3 is CASSGDRSGSFEQYF. CDR3 nucleotide sequence: TGTGCCAGCAGCGGGGATCGGAGCGGGAGTTTCGAGCAGTACTTC. This chain connects TRBV7-9 to TRBJ2-5; 8 nucleotides match TRBD2. Judging by the DNA end, TRBJ2-7 fits better; the J call may be wrong. Germline CDR1 is SEHNR and CDR2 is FQNEAQ (reference sequence). CDR3 length equals 15 residues.